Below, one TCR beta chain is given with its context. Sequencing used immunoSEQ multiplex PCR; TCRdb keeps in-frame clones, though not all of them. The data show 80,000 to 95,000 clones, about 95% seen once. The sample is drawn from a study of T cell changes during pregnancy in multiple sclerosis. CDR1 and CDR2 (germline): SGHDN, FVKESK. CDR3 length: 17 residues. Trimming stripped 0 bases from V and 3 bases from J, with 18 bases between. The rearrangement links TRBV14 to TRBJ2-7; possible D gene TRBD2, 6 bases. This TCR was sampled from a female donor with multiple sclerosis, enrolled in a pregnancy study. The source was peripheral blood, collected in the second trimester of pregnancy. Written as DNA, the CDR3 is TGTGCCAGCAGCCAAGAGAGAGGCGGGATCAGTCTCTACGAGCAGTACTTC. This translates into CASSQERGGISLYEQYF.